These 14 T cell receptor beta chains were all obtained from the same sample, sequenced in a study of T-cell reconstitution after alpha-beta-depleted transplantation in children. Preparing the TCRbeta library involved the use of unique molecular identifiers. TCRdb reprocessed the PCR reads with MiXCR, giving one entry per CDR3 protein. The sample includes around 400,000 distinct CDR3 sequences, about a fifth of them seen just once. Sequences were derived from PBMCs from the stem cell graft donor, sampled from the stem cell graft. Source of these receptors: a human donor who donated a stem cell graft to a child with acute myeloid leukemia.

V and J are TRBV4-1 and TRBJ1-5; weak D call: TRBD1 (5 bases). Trimming left V 4 bases short and J 9 bases short, with 13 bases between. Germline values: CDR1 MGHRA, CDR2 YSYEKL. CDR3 length equals 13 residues. CDR3: CASSPRGRVPQHF. The DNA for the CDR3 is TGCGCCAGCAGCCCTCGGGGACGGGTGCCCCAGCATTTT.

The chain recombines TRBV20-1 with TRBJ2-5, with a weak D call TRBD2 (5 bases). This CDR3 comprises 14 residues. CDR1 and CDR2 from the germline V gene are DFQATT and SNEGSKA (reference sequence). Trimming removed 6 bases from V and 3 bases from J, with 17 bases in between. The CDR3 spells CSARPSGPEETQYF. As DNA, the CDR3 is TGCAGTGCCAGACCCAGCGGACCCGAAGAGACCCAGTACTTC.

The J gene is TRBJ2-3, the V gene TRBV24-1, with D unclear. Trimming stripped 3 bases from V and 9 bases from J, with 15 bases between. Germline CDR1 is KGHDR and CDR2 is SFDVKD. CDR3 size: 14 residues. The CDR3 reads CATSDQPGFQTQYF. The CDR3 region has the DNA TGTGCCACCAGTGATCAGCCGGGTTTTCAAACGCAGTATTTT.

The gene calls are TRBV12-3 or TRBV12-4 and TRBJ2-1; 8 bases match TRBD1. The CDR3 runs 15 residues. V gave up 3 bases and J gave up 7 bases; unmatched junction bases: 8. The CDR3 here is CASSLARGRRNEQFF. For the CDR3, the DNA is TGTGCCAGCAGTTTGGCCAGGGGGCGCAGGAATGAGCAGTTCTTC.

The CDR3 protein is CSAGGTGGHEQFF. CDR3 coding DNA: TGCAGCGCCGGGGGGACAGGGGGCCATGAGCAGTTCTTC. The chain carries TRBV29-1 and TRBJ2-1, with 12 bases matching TRBD1. V was pared by 7 bases and J by 8 bases, with 6 bases of the junction left unmatched. Germline lookup yields CDR1 SQVTM and CDR2 ANQGSEA. The CDR3 has 13 amino acids.

This clonotype has only a few counts. V is TRBV12-3 or TRBV12-4 and J is TRBJ1-4, with D possibly TRBD1 on 6 matching bases. With 5 bases removed from V and 3 bases from J, the gap between germline ends came to 13 bases. This CDR3 has 15 amino acids. CDR3 DNA: TGTGCCAGCAGTAAAAACAGGGTGGCTAATGAAAAACTGTTTTTT. Protein: CASSKNRVANEKLFF.

This clonotype came up a few times. V usage is TRBV7-8 and J usage is TRBJ2-7; tentatively, D is TRBD2 (6 bases). The CDR3 covers 14 residues. Germline CDR1 reads SGHVS; CDR2 reads FQNEAQ. V lost 3 bases and J lost 1, with 10 bases in between. CDR3 in amino acids: CASSFSGLSYEQYF. The DNA for the CDR3 is TGTGCCAGCAGCTTTAGCGGTTTGTCCTACGAGCAGTACTTC.

This clonotype turned up a few times. This chain joins TRBV20-1 and TRBJ1-5; D not certain. Germline values: CDR1 DFQATT, CDR2 SNEGSKA (reference sequence). The CDR3 loop spans 13 amino acids. The ends were cut back, 1 base at V and 2 bases at J, with 6 bases in the middle. The CDR3 protein is CSARAVGNQPQHF. DNA of the CDR3: TGCAGTGCTAGAGCAGTGGGCAATCAGCCCCAGCATTTT.

J is TRBJ2-3 and V is TRBV24-1, with 12 bases fitting TRBD2. With V trimmed by 4 bases and J by 7 bases, 5 bases remained unmatched. Germline V gene data show CDR1 as KGHDR and CDR2 as SFDVKD. The CDR3 covers 15 residues. The CDR3 DNA sequence: TGTGCCACCAGTGAGACTAGCGGGAGTGCAAATACGCAGTATTTT. Encoded protein: CATSETSGSANTQYF.

This chain links TRBV6-1 with TRBJ1-6; TRBD1 matches 7 bases. Germline V gene lookup returns CDR1 MNHNS and CDR2 SASEGT. V lost 7 bases, J lost 0 bases, and 9 bases stayed unmatched. The CDR3 sequence is 17 residues long. CDR3 amino acids: CASTPAGQSSYNSPLHF. CDR3 nucleotides: TGTGCCAGCACCCCAGCGGGACAGAGCTCCTATAATTCACCCCTCCACTTT.

This clonotype was seen more than once but under ten times. This chain links TRBV12-3 or TRBV12-4 with TRBJ2-5; D unresolved. V gave up 2 bases and J gave up 5 bases, with 12 bases separating them. This CDR3 spans 14 amino acids. The CDR3 is CASSLLWPAETQYF. The CDR3 nucleotides are TGTGCCAGCAGTTTATTGTGGCCTGCGGAGACCCAGTACTTC.

This chain uses TRBV7-9 with TRBJ2-5; D possibly corresponds to TRBD1 (6 bases). The CDR3 has 14 amino acids. Germline-derived CDR1 and CDR2 are SEHNR and FQNEAQ (reference sequence). The V and J ends lost 3 bases and 5 bases respectively, with 13 bases between them. The CDR3 region is CASSLGQGYETQYF. Written as DNA, the CDR3 is TGTGCCAGCAGCTTGGGCCAGGGGTATGAGACCCAGTACTTC.

This clonotype was found many times. V and J are TRBV20-1 and TRBJ2-4; a possible D gene is TRBD1 (5 bases). This CDR3 comprises 15 residues. The V gene lost 0 bases and the J gene lost 7 bases, with 16 bases spanning the gap. Germline V gene data show CDR1 as DFQATT and CDR2 as SNEGSKA (reference sequence). For the CDR3, the DNA is TGCAGTGCTAGAGATAATCAGGGCAAGAGCAACATTCAGTACTTC. Protein sequence: CSARDNQGKSNIQYF.

V is TRBV4-1 and J is TRBJ2-4, with D possibly matching TRBD2 (5 bases). CDR3 length: 15 residues. CDR1 MGHRA and CDR2 YSYEKL come from the germline V gene. V dropped 2 bases and J dropped 5 bases, with 13 bases sitting between them. CDR3 residues: CASSQSPADENIQYF. CDR3 nucleotide sequence: TGCGCCAGCAGCCAAAGCCCAGCGGATGAAAACATTCAGTACTTC.